Sequencing of this TCR beta chain was carried out in a study of blood T cell repertoires in COVID-19. The CDR3 runs to 16 residues. Looked up from germline, CDR1 is SQVTM and CDR2 is ANQGSEA. The V gene end was trimmed by 7 bases and the J gene end by 0 bases; junction bases not matched to a gene: 11. Method: immunoSEQ multiplex PCR; TCRdb's copy keeps in-frame clones and lacks some. The data hold tens of thousands of clones, with 75% to 90% observed a single time. The count of this clone is one. This sequence originates from a woman aged 80 or older with COVID-19, enrolled during active disease. The chain uses TRBV29-1 and TRBJ2-2; 7 positions match TRBD1. The sequenced material came from peripheral blood. The CDR3 region is CSATPDRVANTGELFF. The CDR3 region has the DNA TGCAGCGCTACCCCCGACAGGGTGGCGAACACCGGGGAGCTGTTTTTT.